This record looks at one TCR beta chain sequence and its context. Its antigen is still unknown. This entry is derived from a study of immune evolution from preneoplasia to lung adenocarcinoma. Study-level findings and limits: Later-stage lesions seemingly showed higher T cell density and diversity than normal lung. Normal lung had the highest top T cell clone frequencies.

With 4 bases removed from V and 0 bases from J, the gap between germline ends came to 8 bases. The CDR3 extends over 14 amino acids. Germline assignment: CDR1 ENHRY and CDR2 SYGVKD. Only in-frame clones appear in the TCRdb table, and some are missing; sequencing was by immunoSEQ multiplex PCR. The table records about 9,900 clones, roughly 91% of them present only once. J is TRBJ2-3 and V is TRBV10-3; weak D call: TRBD2 (6 bases). The sequence was collected from a person in their 70s with invasive lung adenocarcinoma. Some clones in this sample may be carry-over from other donors' samples. The specimen sequenced was FFPE invasive lung adenocarcinoma tissue. The CDR3 spells CAISVAASTDTQYF. Written as DNA, the CDR3 is TGTGCCATCAGTGTAGCGGCTAGCACAGATACGCAGTATTTT.